This TCR beta chain emerged from a study of glioma-infiltrating T cells after dendritic cell vaccination. Overall study results and limits: Patients with more pretreatment TILs had longer time to progression and survival.

The repertoire was sequenced with immunoSEQ multiplex PCR; TCRdb's copy has only in-frame clones and lacks some. The sample carries about 92,000 clones, just over 85% recorded once. Patients had residual fresh-frozen tumor tissue and more than two years of survival data. Isocitrate dehydrogenase mutation was absent in all glioblastoma patients. This CDR3 contains 15 residues. Trimming cost V 5 bases and J 1 base, with 11 bases left between them. In germline, CDR1 is PRHDT, CDR2 FYEKMQ (reference sequence). Worth noting for this clone: Antigen unknown.

Sequencing used blood, obtained before dendritic cell vaccination. This receptor was identified in a human donor with glioblastoma. J is TRBJ1-4 and V is TRBV13; D is undetermined. The CDR3 is CASSARQLTNEKLFF. The CDR3 DNA sequence: TGTGCCAGCAGCGCTCGACAACTAACTAATGAAAAACTGTTTTTT. The variable domain in full, completed from reference TRBV13 and TRBJ1-4, reads AAGVIQSPRHLIKEKRETATLKCYPIPRHDTVYWYQQGPGQDPQFLISFYEKMQSDKGSIPDRFSAQQFSDYHSELNMSSLELGDSALYFCASSARQLTNEKLFFGSGTQLSVL.